This T cell receptor (beta chain) came from a study of blood T cell repertoires in COVID-19. Sequencing was performed with immunoSEQ multiplex PCR; in TCRdb, only in-frame clones are kept and a portion is missing. The sample includes 250,000 to 300,000 clones, 85% to 90% of them seen just once. Germline V CDR1 and CDR2: MDHEN, SYDVKM. CDR3 length equals 15 residues. V was trimmed by 2 bases and J by 1 base, leaving 11 bases between them. This sequence joins TRBV28 and TRBJ1-2; no clear D gene. Sequencing was done on a sample of PBMCs or T cells enriched from blood (not recorded which). This clonotype was sampled from an older woman who had recovered from COVID-19. The DNA for the CDR3 is TGTGCCAGCAGTTTACACTCCGCGGGTAACTATGGCTACACCTTC. Its translation is CASSLHSAGNYGYTF.